This entry describes one TCR beta chain. This CDR3 has 15 amino acids. Germline V CDR1 and CDR2: SGHAT, FQDESV (reference sequence). With 1 base clipped from V and 11 bases from J, the junction kept 9 bases outside the gene matches. This sample stems from a study of shared clonotypes between healthy human individuals. Looking at the study overall: Per-donor plates numbered three CD4 naive, three CD4 memory, two CD8 naive and one CD8 memory.

The donors, healthy adults who were HIV-negative, had experienced no recent acute infections or vaccinations. Donors, without exception, were Caucasian adults residing in Nashville, Tennessee. Profiled with immunoSEQ multiplex PCR; TCRdb holds only in-frame clones, not every one. The sample includes roughly 2,500,000 clones, 93% of them seen just once. This clonotype was sampled from a man aged 18-30 years in good health. Some clones in this sample may be carry-over from other donors' samples. The sample comprised naive CD4+ T cells from PBMCs. Subset meaning: CD45RA+ positively selected. V and J are TRBV11-1 and TRBJ2-1, with 9 nucleotides matching TRBD2. CDR3 DNA: TGTGCCAGCAGCTTAGAACTAGCGGGTTCAATGCAGCAGTTCTTC. Translating it yields CASSLELAGSMQQFF.